What follows describes a single T cell receptor (beta chain). Its antigen is unknown. CDR3 length: 14 residues. Germline CDR1 PRHDT, CDR2 FYEKMQ (reference sequence). V lost 3 bases and J lost 7; bases outside the gene matches: 3. RNA transcripts gave rise to amplified TCR beta CDR3 regions. The primer set for the first-round RT-PCR of the TCR CDR3 was HTBI. TCRdb reanalysed the multiplex PCR reads using MiXCR and keeps one entry per CDR3 protein. The sample has approximately 380,000 distinct CDR3 sequences; less than 20% are singletons. This sample holds PBMCs from roughly 10 ml fresh peripheral blood. This record belongs to a study of T cells in Graves' hyperthyroidism and ophthalmopathy. Across the whole study: The authors collected peripheral blood at initial diagnosis, before any treatment. Whole-study findings and limits: Among thyroid clonotypes expanded above 0.001, most also appeared in blood.

The chain uses TRBV13 and TRBJ2-2, with 9 bases fitting TRBD1. The source of this sequence is a man between 18 and 35 years old with Graves' ophthalmopathy. Sequencing was done on a sample of blood. The CDR3 bases are TGTGCCAGCAGCTTCACAGGGGGCAACGGGGAGCTGTTTTTT. Encoded protein: CASSFTGGNGELFF.